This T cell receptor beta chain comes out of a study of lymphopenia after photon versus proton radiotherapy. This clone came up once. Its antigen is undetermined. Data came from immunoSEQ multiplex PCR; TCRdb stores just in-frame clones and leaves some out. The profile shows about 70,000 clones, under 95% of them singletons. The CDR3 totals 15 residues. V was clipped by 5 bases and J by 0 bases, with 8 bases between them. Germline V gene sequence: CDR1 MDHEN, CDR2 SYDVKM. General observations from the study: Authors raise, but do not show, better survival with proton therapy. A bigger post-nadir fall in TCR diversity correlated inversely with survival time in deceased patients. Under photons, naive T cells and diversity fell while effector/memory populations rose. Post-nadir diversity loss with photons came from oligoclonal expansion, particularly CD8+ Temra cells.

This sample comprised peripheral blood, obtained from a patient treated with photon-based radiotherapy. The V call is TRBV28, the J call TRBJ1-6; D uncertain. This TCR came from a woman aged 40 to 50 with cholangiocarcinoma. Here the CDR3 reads CASSPTYSYNSPLHF. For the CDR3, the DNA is TGTGCCAGCAGTCCCACCTACTCCTATAATTCACCCCTCCACTTT.